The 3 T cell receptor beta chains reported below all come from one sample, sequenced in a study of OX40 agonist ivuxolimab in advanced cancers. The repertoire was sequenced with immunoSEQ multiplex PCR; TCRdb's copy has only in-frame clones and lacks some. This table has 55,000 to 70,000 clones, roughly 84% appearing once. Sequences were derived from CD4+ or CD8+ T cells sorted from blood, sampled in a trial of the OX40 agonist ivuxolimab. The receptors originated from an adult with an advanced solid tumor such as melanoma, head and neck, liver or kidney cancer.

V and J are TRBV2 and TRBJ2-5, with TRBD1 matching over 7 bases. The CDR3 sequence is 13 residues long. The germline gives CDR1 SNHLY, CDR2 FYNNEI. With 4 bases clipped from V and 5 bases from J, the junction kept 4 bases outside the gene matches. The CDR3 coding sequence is TGTGCCAGCAGTGTAGGGGGCTTTGAGACCCAGTACTTC. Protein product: CASSVGGFETQYF.

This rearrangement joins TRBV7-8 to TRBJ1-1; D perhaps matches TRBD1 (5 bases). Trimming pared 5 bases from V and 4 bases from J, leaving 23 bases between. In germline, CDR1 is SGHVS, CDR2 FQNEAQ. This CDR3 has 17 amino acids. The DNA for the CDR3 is TGTGCCAGCAGCCCCCACCCCACAGGAGTTTGGGTCACTGAAGCTTTCTTT. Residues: CASSPHPTGVWVTEAFF.

The CDR3, as DNA: TGTGCCAGCAGCGCCAGATCCGGGACGAGGGCACGATTGCGGAATGAGCAGTTCTTC. Residues: CASSARSGTRARLRNEQFF. The chain employs TRBV9 and TRBJ2-1; D possibly matches TRBD1 or TRBD2 (5 bases each). The CDR3 contains 19 residues. With 3 bases removed from V and 7 bases from J, the gap between germline ends came to 29 bases. CDR1 SGDLS and CDR2 YYNGEE come from the germline V gene.